Shown below are 25 T cell receptor beta chains from a single sample sequenced in a study of blood T cell repertoires in COVID-19. This table comes from immunoSEQ multiplex PCR, and its TCRdb copy is limited to in-frame clones, with some not included. The sample contains fewer than 250,000 clones, almost 90% of which appear only once. The sequenced material came from peripheral blood. These TCRs come from a woman aged 60 to 75 with acute or convalescent COVID-19.

In this sample, this clone turned up a few times. The chain combines TRBV3-1 (or the pseudogene TRBV3-2) with TRBJ2-7; perhaps TRBD1 as D (6 bases). The V end lost 0 bases, the J end lost 0 bases, and 12 bases lay between the germline ends. The CDR3 consists of 16 residues. The germline V gene has CDR1 LGHDT and CDR2 YNNKEL (reference sequence). The CDR3 region is CASSQENGQPSYEQYF. CDR3 DNA sequence: TGTGCCAGCAGCCAAGAGAACGGACAGCCCTCCTACGAGCAGTACTTC.

The CDR3 coding sequence is TGTGCCAGCAGCCGAAGTGCAGGGGACTCTGGAAACACCATATATTTT. Amino acid sequence: CASSRSAGDSGNTIYF. The chain links TRBV4-2 to TRBJ1-3; TRBD1 might be the D (6 bases). CDR1 is LGHNA and CDR2 is YNFKEQ in the germline V gene. V dropped 4 bases and J dropped 0 bases, with 13 bases sitting between them. This CDR3 region has 16 residues.

This clone occurred a few times. The rearrangement joins TRBV15 to TRBJ2-5; tentatively, D is TRBD1 (6 bases). The germline V gene encodes CDR1 LNHNV and CDR2 YYDKDF (reference sequence). V lost 4 bases to trimming and J lost 7 bases, with 16 bases between them. The CDR3 is 14 residues long. The CDR3 DNA reads as TGTGCCACCAGCACCCGGGACACCTCCCGGACCCAGTACTTC. It translates to CATSTRDTSRTQYF.

The chain carries TRBV10-2 and TRBJ1-2; 7 bases are a match to TRBD1. V was pared by 0 bases and J by 7 bases, with 5 bases of the junction left unmatched. The germline V gene has CDR1 WSHSY and CDR2 SAAADI. This CDR3 is built from 14 residues. DNA for the CDR3: TGCGCCAGCAGTGAGTCAGAGGGGGCAAGTGGCTACACCTTC. This sequence encodes CASSESEGASGYTF.

This chain joins TRBV7-2 and TRBJ2-1; TRBD2 agrees at 8 bases. Germline CDR1 is SGHTA and CDR2 is FQGNSA. The CDR3 is made up of 14 amino acids. After removal of 1 base from V and 7 bases from J, the junction contained 3 bases not matched to a gene. CDR3 bases: TGTGCCAGCAGCTTAGATATAGCGGGAAATGAGCAGTTCTTC. This translates into CASSLDIAGNEQFF.

There are a few counts of this clone. The V gene is TRBV19, the J gene TRBJ2-2; 11 bases align to TRBD2. Looked up from germline, CDR1 is LNHDA and CDR2 is SQIVND (reference sequence). Losses at the gene ends were 3 bases for V and 6 bases for J; bases not matched to a gene: 9. The CDR3 spans 17 residues. The CDR3 loop reads CASSMLLAGEGAGELFF. CDR3 coding DNA: TGTGCCAGTAGTATGTTACTAGCGGGGGAGGGCGCCGGGGAGCTGTTTTTT.

In its sample, this clone was seen a few times. This same CDR3 is encoded by further DNA sequences in the sample. The J gene is TRBJ2-2, the V gene TRBV9; D perhaps matches TRBD2 (6 bases). The V and J ends lost 4 bases and 5 bases respectively, with 12 bases between them. In germline, CDR1 is SGDLS, CDR2 YYNGEE. The CDR3 is made up of 14 amino acids. The CDR3 protein is CASSPGTRTGELFF. The CDR3 coding sequence is TGTGCCAGCAGCCCCGGGACTCGGACCGGGGAGCTGTTTTTT.

V and J are TRBV5-5 and TRBJ2-7; a weak D match, TRBD1 (8 bases). CDR1 and CDR2 from the germline V gene are SGHKS and YYEKEE (reference sequence). The CDR3 runs 15 residues. With 4 bases removed from V and 2 bases from J, the gap between germline ends came to 16 bases. The CDR3 DNA sequence: TGTGCCAGCAGCCCGGGGGGACAGGCCACCTACGAGCAGTACTTC. Protein: CASSPGGQATYEQYF.

The V call is TRBV12-5, the J call TRBJ2-7; a possible D gene is TRBD2 (5 bases). The CDR3 runs 17 residues. Trimming pared 1 base from V and 0 bases from J, leaving 16 bases between. CDR1 and CDR2 from the germline V gene are LGHNT and FRNRAP. The CDR3 DNA reads TGTGCTAGTGGTTTGGACCCTTGGAGGACCCGCTCCTACGAGCAGTACTTC. Translating gives CASGLDPWRTRSYEQYF.

This clone was counted only a few times. The CDR3 sequence is CASSLWTGNGYTF. CDR3 DNA: TGTGCCAGCAGCCTATGGACAGGGAACGGCTACACCTTC. The chain carries TRBV7-9 and TRBJ1-2, with TRBD1 identical over 8 bases. The CDR3 runs 13 residues. J lost 8 bases, V lost 5 bases, and 7 bases had no gene match. From germline, CDR1 is SEHNR and CDR2 FQNEAQ (reference sequence).

The rearrangement links TRBV7-9 to TRBJ2-3, with TRBD2 matching 12 bases. The CDR3 contains 16 residues. Germline values: CDR1 SEHNR, CDR2 FQNEAQ (reference sequence). V was pared by 3 bases and J by 1 base, with 2 bases of the junction left unmatched. Here the CDR3 DNA reads TGTGCCAGCAGCTTTTCTAGCGGGGGGGGCACAGATACGCAGTATTTT. Encoded protein: CASSFSSGGGTDTQYF.

The chain uses TRBV5-4 and TRBJ2-5; TRBD1 agrees at 7 bases. This CDR3 is 14 amino acids long. Germline CDR1 reads SGHNT; CDR2 reads YYREEE (reference sequence). The J segment lost 2 bases and the V segment lost 4 bases, leaving 5 bases of the junction unmatched. This CDR3 is CASSRWDRQETQYF. The CDR3 nucleotides read TGTGCCAGCAGCCGGTGGGACAGACAAGAGACCCAGTACTTC.

The J gene is TRBJ1-1, the V gene TRBV30; D is ambiguous. Trimming stripped 2 bases from V and 0 bases from J, with 7 bases between. CDR3 length: 13 amino acids. From germline, CDR1 is GTSNPN and CDR2 SVGIG (reference sequence). CDR3 protein: CAWSSLLNTEAFF. The CDR3 DNA reads TGTGCCTGGAGTTCCCTATTGAACACTGAAGCTTTCTTT.

CDR3 amino acids: CASSLSSWTGVNQPQHF. The CDR3 region has the DNA TGTGCCAGCAGCCTTAGTAGTTGGACAGGGGTCAATCAGCCCCAGCATTTT. The chain has TRBV3-1 (or the pseudogene TRBV3-2) and TRBJ1-5, with 9 bases identical to TRBD1. The CDR3 has 17 amino acids. J was trimmed by 3 bases and V by 4 bases; bases with no gene match: 10. Germline lookup yields CDR1 LGHDT and CDR2 YNNKEL (reference sequence).

The chain is built from TRBV20-1 and TRBJ2-7; TRBD2 aligns across 9 bases. CDR1 is DFQATT and CDR2 is SNEGSKA in the germline V gene (reference sequence). The CDR3 totals 11 residues. The ends lost 5 bases at V and 7 bases at J; junction bases unmatched: 3. CDR3 DNA: TGCAGTGCTGGGACTAGCTATGAGCAGTACTTC. Its protein is CSAGTSYEQYF.

The chain joins TRBV30 to TRBJ1-5, with D unclear. Trimming stripped 2 bases from V and 5 bases from J, with 10 bases between. This CDR3 has 13 amino acids. Germline CDR1 GTSNPN, CDR2 SVGIG (reference sequence). The CDR3 loop is CAWSPSLDQPQHF. The CDR3 DNA is TGTGCCTGGAGTCCGAGTTTAGATCAGCCCCAGCATTTT.

The rearrangement links TRBV19 to TRBJ1-1; no firm D call. Per the germline V gene, CDR1 is LNHDA and CDR2 is SQIVND (reference sequence). The CDR3 spans 16 residues. Deletions cut 0 bases from V and 7 bases from J, with 18 bases between. The CDR3 region is CASSIDLSLSLFEAFF. The CDR3 bases are TGTGCCAGTAGTATAGATCTTTCCTTATCCCTGTTTGAAGCTTTCTTT.

This clone was seen only once. This chain uses TRBV5-6 with TRBJ2-3, with 7 bases aligning to TRBD1. Per germline, CDR1 SGHDT and CDR2 YYEEEE. Trimming cost V 3 bases and J 4 bases; bases outside gene matches: 11. CDR3 length: 16 residues. Here the CDR3 DNA reads TGTGCCAGCAGCTACCCGGGACAGCGATTATCAGATACGCAGTATTTT. Its translation: CASSYPGQRLSDTQYF.

The chain uses TRBV15 and TRBJ2-5, with a tentative D call TRBD2 (6 bases). V dropped 8 bases and J dropped 5 bases, with 18 bases sitting between them. Germline V gene data show CDR1 as LNHNV and CDR2 as YYDKDF (reference sequence). This CDR3 spans 14 amino acids. The CDR3 region has the DNA TGTGCCACCTTTGGTGGGGGGATCAGGGAGACCCAGTACTTC. Amino acids: CATFGGGIRETQYF.

The chain recombines TRBV27 with TRBJ2-7, with D perhaps matching TRBD2 (7 bases). The CDR3 runs to 15 residues. Germline V gene sequence: CDR1 MNHEY, CDR2 SMNVEV (reference sequence). V lost 1 base and J 4 bases, leaving 14 bases between the germline ends. CDR3 nucleotides: TGTGCCAGCAGTTTATTGGGGGGGCGGGCGTACGAGCAGTACTTC. This codes for CASSLLGGRAYEQYF.

V is TRBV19 and J is TRBJ2-5; 9 bases map to TRBD1. This CDR3 is 13 amino acids long. CDR1 is LNHDA and CDR2 is SQIVND in the germline V gene (reference sequence). Losses at the gene ends were 9 bases for V and 4 bases for J; bases not matched to a gene: 6. The chain's CDR3 is CASSQTGGETQYF. The DNA for the CDR3 is TGTGCCAGCTCTCAGACAGGGGGAGAGACCCAGTACTTC.

This clone was counted once. The chain recombines TRBV5-4 with TRBJ2-7, with TRBD2 as a possible D gene (6 bases). CDR1 SGHNT and CDR2 YYREEE come from the germline V gene (reference sequence). Trimming took off 4 bases at V and 0 bases at J, with 11 bases between the two ends. The CDR3 contains 14 residues. The CDR3 loop is CASSTGTPSYEQYF. In DNA form, the CDR3 reads TGTGCCAGCAGCACCGGGACTCCCTCCTACGAGCAGTACTTC.

The sample holds a few counts of this clone. The chain combines TRBV6-2 or TRBV6-3 with TRBJ2-2, with TRBD2 matching 14 bases. V dropped 2 bases and J dropped 7; count of bases not matched to a gene: 9. This CDR3 spans 18 amino acids. CDR1 is MNHEY and CDR2 is SVGEGT in the germline V gene. As DNA, the CDR3 is TGTGCCAGCAGTTACACCCCGGGACTAGCGGGAGAGGACGGGGAGCTGTTTTTT. It translates to CASSYTPGLAGEDGELFF.

The V call is TRBV19, the J call TRBJ2-5, with D unresolved. This CDR3 contains 13 residues. Germline CDR1 and CDR2: LNHDA and SQIVND (reference sequence). Between the trimmed V and J ends, which lost 4 bases and 5 bases, there was a span of 11 bases. The CDR3 protein is CASSRSVWETQYF. For the CDR3, the DNA is TGTGCCAGTAGTAGGTCAGTCTGGGAGACCCAGTACTTC.

This clone appeared a single time. The CDR3 nucleotides are TGTGCCAGCAGTGACACAGGGAAGACCTACGAGCAGTACTTC. This encodes CASSDTGKTYEQYF. The rearrangement links TRBV25-1 to TRBJ2-7; possibly TRBD1 for D (6 bases). Germline CDR1 MGHDK, CDR2 SYGVNS. Trimming removed 3 bases from V and 2 bases from J, with 11 bases in between. This CDR3 region has 14 residues.